This TCR beta chain stems from a study of shared T cell receptors in the human thymus. This table comes from immunoSEQ multiplex PCR, and its TCRdb copy is limited to in-frame clones, with some not included. The top ten hold more than 0.01% of the sample, which has roughly 550,000 clones, 70% to 80% seen once. V was shortened by 5 bases and J by 4 bases, with 21 bases between the two germline ends. The CDR3 sequence is 16 residues long. CDR1 SGHTA and CDR2 FQGNSA come from the germline V gene. In addition, the sample was reused for a study of human thymus T cells. That paper adds: As related research reported, thymic repertoires overlapped highly among unrelated individuals.

The chain links TRBV7-2 to TRBJ2-7; D is ambiguous. The sequence came from a boy younger than two with a congenital heart defect. Sequences were obtained from thymocytes. In DNA form, the CDR3 reads TGTGCCAGCAGCCCGATCCGAGCCCGCATACCTTACGAGCAGTACTTC. Its translation is CASSPIRARIPYEQYF.